This T cell receptor (beta chain) is from a study of blood T cell repertoires in COVID-19. Germline V gene lookup returns CDR1 MNHEY and CDR2 SVGAGI. The CDR3 totals 13 residues. V trimming: 6 bases; J trimming: 5 bases; junction bases outside the gene matches: 6. Profiling relied on immunoSEQ multiplex PCR, and the TCRdb table lists in-frame clones only, not all of them. The sample has fewer than 400,000 clones; less than 85% are singletons. This chain links TRBV6-5 with TRBJ2-7; the match to TRBD2 covers 8 bases. Sequencing used PBMCs or T cells enriched from blood (not recorded which). This clonotype was sampled from a woman younger than 45 who had been exposed to COVID-19. CDR3 in amino acids: CASRGRGGDEQYF. CDR3 coding DNA: TGTGCCAGCAGGGGTCGGGGGGGCGACGAGCAGTACTTC.